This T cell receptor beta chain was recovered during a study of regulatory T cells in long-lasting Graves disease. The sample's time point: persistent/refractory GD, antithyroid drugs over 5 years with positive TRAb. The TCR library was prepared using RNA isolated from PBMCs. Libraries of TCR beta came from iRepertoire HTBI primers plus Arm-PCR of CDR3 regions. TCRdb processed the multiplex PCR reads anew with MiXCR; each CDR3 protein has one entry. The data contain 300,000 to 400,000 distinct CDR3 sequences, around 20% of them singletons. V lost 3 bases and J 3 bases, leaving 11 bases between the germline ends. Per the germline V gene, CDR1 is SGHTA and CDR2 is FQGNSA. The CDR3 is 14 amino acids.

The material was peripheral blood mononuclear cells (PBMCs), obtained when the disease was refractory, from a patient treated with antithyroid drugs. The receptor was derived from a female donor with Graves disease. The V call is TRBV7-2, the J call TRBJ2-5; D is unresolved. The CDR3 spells CASSFSETKETQYF. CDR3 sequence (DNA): TGTGCCAGCAGCTTTTCGGAGACAAAAGAGACCCAGTACTTC.